This T cell receptor beta chain was recovered during a study of control samples from healthy donors and cancer patients. In germline, CDR1 is KGHSH, CDR2 LQKENI. The germline V and J ends were trimmed by 2 bases and 0 bases, with 7 bases remaining between them. The CDR3 has 15 residues. Profiling relied on immunoSEQ multiplex PCR, and the TCRdb table lists in-frame clones only, not all of them. The sample lists tens of thousands of clones; 85% to 95% were seen once. The receptor comes from a man aged 25 to 45 with colorectal cancer. Material: PBMCs. The chain links TRBV18 to TRBJ2-2; no firm D call. The CDR3 DNA reads as TGTGCCAGCTCACCAACAACAGCGAACACCGGGGAGCTGTTTTTT. Its protein product is CASSPTTANTGELFF. Together with reference TRBV18 and TRBJ2-2, the CDR3 gives the full variable domain: NAGVMQNPRHLVRRRGQEARLRCSPMKGHSHVYWYRQLPEEGLKFMVYLQKENIIDESGMPKERFSAEFPKEGPSILRIQQVVRGDSAAYFCASSPTTANTGELFFGEGSRLTVL.